These 32 T cell receptor beta chains came from one sample sequenced in a study of T cell responses to AZD1222 COVID-19 vaccine. TCRdb's copy holds only in-frame clones and misses some; the assay was immunoSEQ multiplex PCR. The sample yields 120,000 or so clones, roughly 92% seen once. This specimen was peripheral blood, taken 28 days after the second AZD1222 dose. The source of these receptors is an adult who received the AZD1222 COVID-19 vaccine.

This clone came up once. The V and J genes are TRBV14 and TRBJ1-2; 8 bases map to TRBD1. J lost 2 bases, V lost 5 bases, and 4 bases had no gene match. CDR3 size: 14 residues. Germline lookup yields CDR1 SGHDN and CDR2 FVKESK. Written as DNA, the CDR3 is TGTGCCAGCAGCGGCCGACAGGGGAACTATGGCTACACCTTC. It yields the protein CASSGRQGNYGYTF.

V gene TRBV6-5 combines with J gene TRBJ1-1; the D is unclear. The germline V gene encodes CDR1 MNHEY and CDR2 SVGAGI. There are 14 residues in the CDR3. Deletions cut 7 bases from V and 5 bases from J, with 17 bases between. The CDR3 sequence: CASTTARGRTEAFF. The CDR3 DNA is TGTGCCAGCACTACGGCGCGGGGTCGGACTGAAGCTTTCTTT.

V and J are TRBV5-1 and TRBJ2-1; 9 positions match TRBD1. Germline-derived CDR1 and CDR2 are SGHRS and YFSETQ. The CDR3 totals 15 residues. Trimming at V came to 4 bases and at J to 8 bases, leaving 10 bases not matched to a gene. The CDR3 loop is CASSNGQGRVHEQFF. CDR3 DNA sequence: TGCGCCAGCAGCAACGGACAGGGGAGGGTGCATGAGCAGTTCTTC. The whole variable domain, filled in from reference TRBV5-1 and TRBJ2-1, reads KAGVTQTPRYLIKTRGQQVTLSCSPISGHRSVSWYQQTPGQGLQFLFEYFSETQRNKGNFPGRFSGRQFSNSRSEMNVSTLELGDSALYLCASSNGQGRVHEQFFGPGTRLTVL.

The chain has TRBV20-1 and TRBJ2-1; D gene unclear. V was pared by 3 bases and J by 5 bases, with 20 bases between. CDR3 length: 16 residues. Germline V gene data show CDR1 as DFQATT and CDR2 as SNEGSKA (reference sequence). This chain's CDR3 is CSASAPGASANNEQFF. Written as DNA, the CDR3 is TGCAGTGCTAGTGCCCCAGGTGCTAGTGCCAACAATGAGCAGTTCTTC.

This clone was recorded once. The gene calls are TRBV2 and TRBJ1-1; 8 nucleotides match TRBD1. The ends lost 6 bases at V and 5 bases at J; junction bases unmatched: 8. The V gene's germline CDR1 is SNHLY and CDR2 FYNNEI. The length of the CDR3 is 14 residues. CDR3 loop: CASRADRDGTEAFF. The CDR3 DNA reads TGTGCCAGCAGAGCGGACAGGGATGGAACTGAAGCTTTCTTT. Complete variable domain (other parts from reference TRBV2 and TRBJ1-1): EPEVTQTPSHQVTQMGQEVILRCVPISNHLYFYWYRQILGQKVEFLVSFYNNEISEKSEIFDDQFSVERPDGSNFTLKIRSTKLEDSAMYFCASRADRDGTEAFFGQGTRLTVV.

J is TRBJ2-7 and V is TRBV4-1; 7 nucleotides agree with TRBD2. The CDR3 is made up of 15 amino acids. Germline V gene sequence: CDR1 MGHRA, CDR2 YSYEKL. V trimming: 3 bases; J trimming: 7 bases; junction bases outside the gene matches: 12. The CDR3 here is CASSQGEGPPSEQYF. The CDR3 DNA reads as TGCGCCAGCAGCCAGGGGGAGGGTCCCCCCTCGGAGCAGTACTTC.

The rearrangement joins TRBV27 to TRBJ2-1; D possibly corresponds to TRBD2 (6 bases). Trimming took off 2 bases at V and 4 bases at J, with 6 bases between the two ends. The CDR3 sequence is 13 residues long. CDR1 MNHEY and CDR2 SMNVEV come from the germline V gene (reference sequence). This chain's CDR3 is CASSLGGYNEQFF. CDR3 sequence (DNA): TGTGCCAGCAGTTTAGGAGGGTACAATGAGCAGTTCTTC.

The chain has TRBV12-3 or TRBV12-4 and TRBJ1-1; D gene uncertain. The length of the CDR3 is 13 residues. Trimming shortened V by 1 base and J by 5 bases, and 8 bases separated the two germline ends. The CDR3 is CASSLGGWTEAFF. The CDR3 DNA follows: TGTGCCAGCAGTTTAGGAGGTTGGACTGAAGCTTTCTTT.

V gene TRBV7-8 combines with J gene TRBJ2-2, with 7 bases aligning to TRBD2. Germline lookup yields CDR1 SGHVS and CDR2 FQNEAQ. V lost 10 bases, J lost 4 bases, and 12 bases stayed unmatched. CDR3 length equals 15 residues. CDR3 coding DNA: TGTGCCACCTACCCGGGGGGAGTTCGCACCGGGGAGCTGTTTTTT. Encoded protein: CATYPGGVRTGELFF.

The chain is built from TRBV7-9 and TRBJ1-1; a possible D gene is TRBD1 (6 bases). Trimming removed 5 bases from V and 6 bases from J, with 13 bases in between. This CDR3 is 13 amino acids long. Per germline, CDR1 SEHNR and CDR2 FQNEAQ (reference sequence). Here the CDR3 reads CASSENRAPEAFF. The CDR3, as DNA: TGTGCCAGCAGCGAAAACAGGGCCCCTGAAGCTTTCTTT.

A word on this clone: Other DNA sequences in this sample translate to the same CDR3. The chain has TRBV18 and TRBJ1-1; 9 bases are shared with TRBD1. CDR3 length: 14 amino acids. J lost 2 bases, V lost 3 bases, and 1 base had no gene match. The germline V gene has CDR1 KGHSH and CDR2 LQKENI. As DNA, the CDR3 is TGTGCCAGCTCACCGGGACAGGGAAACACTGAAGCTTTCTTT. The encoded protein is CASSPGQGNTEAFF.

The J gene is TRBJ2-7, the V gene TRBV18, with TRBD1 matching 7 bases. Germline loops: CDR1 KGHSH, CDR2 LQKENI. There are 15 residues in the CDR3. The V and J ends lost 5 bases and 0 bases, in that order; junction bases with no gene match: 7. This chain's CDR3 is CASSDDRDSSYEQYF. CDR3 bases: TGTGCCAGCTCAGATGACCGGGACAGCTCCTACGAGCAGTACTTC.

The chain recombines TRBV7-2 with TRBJ2-3; no clear D gene. Germline lookup yields CDR1 SGHTA and CDR2 FQGNSA. The length of the CDR3 is 14 residues. V was pared by 1 base and J by 8 bases, with 13 bases between. The CDR3 DNA reads TGTGCCAGCAGCTTAGGGACCACACCCGGTACGCAGTATTTT. Amino acids: CASSLGTTPGTQYF.

The chain links TRBV5-1 to TRBJ1-2; D is perhaps TRBD1 (5 bases). V lost 0 bases and J lost 8, with 14 bases in between. Germline V gives CDR1 SGHRS, CDR2 YFSETQ. The CDR3 runs to 14 residues. CDR3 in amino acids: CASSLARAEGGYTF. CDR3 DNA sequence: TGCGCCAGCAGCTTGGCCCGGGCGGAGGGGGGCTACACCTTC.

This chain connects TRBV5-1 to TRBJ1-2, with 7 positions matching TRBD1. In germline, CDR1 is SGHRS, CDR2 YFSETQ. The CDR3 has 15 residues. V lost 0 bases to trimming and J lost 4 bases; unmatched junction nucleotides: 6. In DNA, the CDR3 is TGCGCCAGCAGCTTGGGCCTGACAGGGTTCTATGGCTACACCTTC. Encoded protein: CASSLGLTGFYGYTF. Full variable domain (rest looked up from reference TRBV5-1 and TRBJ1-2): KAGVTQTPRYLIKTRGQQVTLSCSPISGHRSVSWYQQTPGQGLQFLFEYFSETQRNKGNFPGRFSGRQFSNSRSEMNVSTLELGDSALYLCASSLGLTGFYGYTFGSGTRLTVV.

V usage is TRBV18 and J usage is TRBJ2-3; D possibly corresponds to TRBD1 (5 bases). V was clipped by 5 bases and J by 5 bases, with 14 bases between them. Germline loops: CDR1 KGHSH, CDR2 LQKENI. The CDR3 runs 14 residues. The CDR3 is CASSEIQGGDTQYF. The CDR3 DNA follows: TGTGCCAGCTCAGAAATCCAGGGCGGAGATACGCAGTATTTT.

J is TRBJ2-7 and V is TRBV9, with 8 bases fitting TRBD1. This CDR3 comprises 15 residues. The junction had 6 bases not matched to a gene; V was cut back by 0 bases and J by 4 bases. Germline V gives CDR1 SGDLS, CDR2 YYNGEE. The CDR3 nucleotides read TGTGCCAGCAGCGTAGGTGCAGGGGGCCTATACGAGCAGTACTTC. As protein: CASSVGAGGLYEQYF.

V gene TRBV27 combines with J gene TRBJ1-2; D unresolved. This CDR3 is 13 amino acids long. The germline V gene encodes CDR1 MNHEY and CDR2 SMNVEV (reference sequence). V lost 2 bases and J 6 bases, leaving 10 bases between the germline ends. DNA of the CDR3: TGTGCCAGCAGTTTACCCGGATTCCATGGCTACACCTTC. It translates to CASSLPGFHGYTF.

The chain is built from TRBV9 and TRBJ2-5; D possibly uses TRBD1 or TRBD2 (5 bases each). The CDR3 totals 13 residues. Germline CDR1 is SGDLS and CDR2 is YYNGEE. V lost 10 bases and J 1 base, leaving 14 bases between the germline ends. The CDR3 loop is CACSEGPQETQYF. In nucleotides, the CDR3 is TGTGCCTGTTCTGAGGGGCCCCAAGAGACCCAGTACTTC.

V is TRBV7-3 and J is TRBJ2-2; D call uncertain. The CDR3 is 17 residues long. V was clipped by 1 base and J by 6 bases, with 18 bases between them. The germline V gene has CDR1 SGHTA and CDR2 FQGTGA. CDR3 in amino acids: CASSLMGTMGRAGELFF. The CDR3 nucleotides read TGTGCCAGCAGCTTAATGGGCACGATGGGTCGGGCCGGGGAGCTGTTTTTT.

The chain links TRBV7-9 to TRBJ2-2; D not certain. Germline-derived CDR1 and CDR2 are SEHNR and FQNEAQ (reference sequence). CDR3 length equals 18 residues. The V and J ends lost 1 base and 4 bases respectively, with 19 bases between them. CDR3 amino acids: CASSLVELRTSITGELFF. DNA for the CDR3: TGTGCCAGCAGCTTAGTGGAATTGAGAACGAGTATCACCGGGGAGCTGTTTTTT. The complete variable domain, with remaining parts taken from reference TRBV7-9 and TRBJ2-2, reads DTGVSQNPRHKITKRGQNVTFRCDPISEHNRLYWYRQTLGQGPEFLTYFQNEAQLEKSRLLSDRFSAERPKGSFSTLEIQRTEQGDSAMYLCASSLVELRTSITGELFFGEGSRLTVL.

The gene calls are TRBV10-3 and TRBJ2-3; 14 nucleotides match TRBD2. CDR3 length equals 17 residues. V lost 4 bases and J lost 0; bases outside the gene matches: 3. Germline values: CDR1 ENHRY, CDR2 SYGVKD. The CDR3 DNA reads TGTGCCATCAGTGGGACTAGCGGGGGGTCTAGCACAGATACGCAGTATTTT. Translating gives CAISGTSGGSSTDTQYF.

V and J are TRBV5-1 and TRBJ1-2, with 7 bases fitting TRBD1. CDR1 and CDR2 from the germline V gene are SGHRS and YFSETQ. The V gene end was trimmed by 5 bases and the J gene end by 3 bases; junction bases not matched to a gene: 7. The CDR3 sequence is 14 residues long. CDR3 amino acids: CASRVGTADYGYTF. CDR3 bases: TGCGCCAGCAGGGTCGGGACAGCCGACTATGGCTACACCTTC.

The chain combines TRBV4-2 with TRBJ2-6; weak D call: TRBD2 (6 bases). Trimming pared 4 bases from V and 1 base from J, leaving 8 bases between. CDR3 length: 15 amino acids. From germline, CDR1 is LGHNA and CDR2 YNFKEQ. The CDR3 nucleotides read TGTGCCAGCAGCCTGGGACTGTCTGGGGCCAACGTCCTGACTTTC. Its translation is CASSLGLSGANVLTF.

The CDR3 loop reads CASSLGPSTDTQYF. The DNA for the CDR3 is TGTGCCAGCAGCTTAGGCCCTAGCACAGATACGCAGTATTTT. The V and J genes are TRBV7-3 and TRBJ2-3, with D uncertain. Looked up from germline, CDR1 is SGHTA and CDR2 is FQGTGA. The CDR3 is 14 residues long. With 2 bases removed from V and 0 bases from J, the gap between germline ends came to 6 bases.

This sequence joins TRBV9 and TRBJ2-5; 14 positions agree with TRBD2. V trimming: 3 bases; J trimming: 4 bases; junction bases outside the gene matches: 5. This CDR3 contains 16 residues. Germline V gene sequence: CDR1 SGDLS, CDR2 YYNGEE. The CDR3 DNA is TGTGCCAGCAGCGCGACCGGGACTAGCGGGGGAGAGACCCAGTACTTC. It translates to CASSATGTSGGETQYF.

The CDR3 loop is CASSLLRGLGYGYTF. CDR3 DNA: TGTGCCAGCAGCTTACTTAGGGGGCTGGGCTATGGCTACACCTTC. The chain joins TRBV7-2 to TRBJ1-2; 7 nucleotides align to TRBD1. V trimming: 2 bases; J trimming: 4 bases; junction bases outside the gene matches: 7. Germline CDR1 is SGHTA and CDR2 is FQGNSA. The CDR3 is 15 amino acids.

This clone came up once. The CDR3 DNA reads TGTGCCAGCTCACCACCTGACAGGGGAAACGAGCAGTACTTC. Its protein is CASSPPDRGNEQYF. The chain employs TRBV18 and TRBJ2-7, with 8 positions matching TRBD1. The CDR3 contains 14 residues. Per the germline V gene, CDR1 is KGHSH and CDR2 is LQKENI. The junction had 3 bases not matched to a gene; V was cut back by 0 bases and J by 5 bases.

The chain couples TRBV3-1 (or the pseudogene TRBV3-2) to TRBJ1-3; no firm D call. The germline CDR1 and CDR2 sequences are LGHDT and YNNKEL (reference sequence). V shed 2 bases and J shed 4 bases, with 3 bases lying between them. This CDR3 has 12 amino acids. CDR3: CASSQLGNTIYF. Written as DNA, the CDR3 is TGTGCCAGCAGCCAACTGGGAAACACCATATATTTT.

A note on this clone: The same CDR3 arises from other DNA sequences in this sample as well. V usage is TRBV4-3 and J usage is TRBJ2-5, with D tentatively TRBD1 (6 bases). V was pared by 0 bases and J by 5 bases, with 10 bases between. The germline V gene has CDR1 LGHNA and CDR2 YSLEER. The CDR3 sequence is 14 residues long. The CDR3: CASSQDRGRETQYF. The CDR3 DNA reads TGCGCCAGCAGCCAAGACAGGGGTAGGGAGACCCAGTACTTC.

The table lists this clone with a count of one. It is likely a read error, because the conserved phenylalanine at the end of the CDR3 is missing. The DNA is left out, because the CDR3 cannot be placed on it with certainty; the CDR3 is given as TCRdb lists it. The J gene is TRBJ2-3, the V gene TRBV12-5; whether TRBD2, the table's D call, matches the DNA was not checked. The CDR3 is made up of 8 amino acids, end residues included. Germline V lookup: CDR1 LGHNT, CDR2 FRNRAP. This CDR3 reads CASGLGGV.

This clone was observed a few times. The rearrangement uses TRBV19 and TRBJ2-1; maybe TRBD2 (6 bases). CDR3 length: 14 residues. Per germline, CDR1 LNHDA and CDR2 SQIVND (reference sequence). V lost 6 bases and J 8 bases, leaving 17 bases between the germline ends. The CDR3 DNA reads as TGTGCCAGTAGGGACCGACGGCGGGGCGATGAGCAGTTCTTC. It yields the protein CASRDRRRGDEQFF.